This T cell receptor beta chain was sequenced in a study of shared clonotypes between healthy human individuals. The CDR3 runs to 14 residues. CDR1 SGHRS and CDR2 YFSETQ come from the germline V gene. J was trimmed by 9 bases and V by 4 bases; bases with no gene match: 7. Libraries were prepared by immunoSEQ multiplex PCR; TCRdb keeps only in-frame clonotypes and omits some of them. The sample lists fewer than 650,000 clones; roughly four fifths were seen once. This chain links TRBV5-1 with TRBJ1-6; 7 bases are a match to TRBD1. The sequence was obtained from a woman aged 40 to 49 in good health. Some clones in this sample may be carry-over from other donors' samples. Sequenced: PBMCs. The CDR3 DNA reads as TGCGCCAGCAGCAAGACAGGGCAAGGTTCACCCCTCCACTTT. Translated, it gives CASSKTGQGSPLHF.